A selection of T cell receptor beta chains follows, all from one sample in a study of T cell repertoires in cytomegalovirus infection. These TCRs are of unknown antigen specificity. Each CDR3 protein gets one entry after TCRdb re-called the reads with MiXCR. The profile shows around 500,000 distinct CDR3 sequences, about 39% of them singletons. This sample comprised cultured PBMCs, obtained from culture after CMV antigen stimulation. These TCRs come from a human donor in good health (CMV status not recorded). Some clones in this sample may be carry-over from other donors' samples. The CDR3 runs from the conserved cysteine through the conserved F or W. D genes are given only for firm matches. Not all rows give a size; the values are once, few, many and, for expanded clones, a class.

CDR3 length	clone size	V gene	J gene	D gene	CDR3 DNA	CDR3 protein
14	few	TRBV7-2	TRBJ2-5	.	TGTGCCAGCAGCTTAGCGAGGGGGCAAGAGACCCAGTACTTC	CASSLARGQETQYF
17	.	TRBV28	TRBJ2-7	TRBD2	TGTGCCAGCAGTTTCCCCGGGACTAGCGGGGGTACGTACGAGCAGTACTTC	CASSFPGTSGGTYEQYF
14	few	TRBV7-8	TRBJ1-4	TRBD1	TGTGCCAGCAGCCCCCGAGGGGGCGGTGAAAAACTGTTTTTT	CASSPRGGGEKLFF
14	.	TRBV6-2/TRBV6-3	TRBJ1-1	.	TGTGCCAGCAGTTATGTGGGGCGGAACACTGAAGCTTTCTTT	CASSYVGRNTEAFF
13	many	TRBV7-2	TRBJ2-5	.	TGTGCCAGCAGCTTAGGGACGGGCGAGACCCAGTACTTC	CASSLGTGETQYF
15	.	TRBV7-2	TRBJ2-7	.	TGTGCCAGCAGCTTGCGCCGAGCGGCGTCCTACGAGCAGTACTTC	CASSLRRAASYEQYF
13	few	TRBV7-8	TRBJ1-2	.	TGTGCCAGCAGCTTAAAAGCCGAGTCTGGCTACACCTTC	CASSLKAESGYTF
15	many	TRBV7-2	TRBJ2-5	TRBD2	TGTGCCAGCAGCCCCAGAACCGGGGGGAAAGAGACCCAGTACTTC	CASSPRTGGKETQYF
16	.	TRBV12-5	TRBJ1-6	.	TGTGCTAGTGGTTTGAACCCCATTGGGAGACTTTCACCCCTCCACTTT	CASGLNPIGRLSPLHF
13	few	TRBV7-2	TRBJ1-2	.	TGTGCCCACAATGCCCCCGACTCGCATGGGTACACCTTC	CAHNAPDSHGYTF
18	.	TRBV4-1	TRBJ2-7	.	TGCGCCAGCAGCCAACTTGGGCCCGAAAGGGGCTATGGCTACGAGCAGTACTTC	CASSQLGPERGYGYEQYF
15	few	TRBV7-2	TRBJ2-3	.	TGTGCCAGCCGAGCTTGGGGGGCGGAGACAGATACGCAGTATTTT	CASRAWGAETDTQYF
12	.	TRBV7-6	TRBJ1-2	.	TGTGCCAGCAGTGGGGGGCACTATGGCTACACCTTC	CASSGGHYGYTF
12	few	TRBV7-2	TRBJ1-1	.	TGTGCCAGCAGCTTAAGAGGGTCTGAAGCTTTCTTT	CASSLRGSEAFF